Following are 23 T cell receptor beta chains from one sample sequenced in a study of control samples from healthy donors and cancer patients (dated by TCRdb to about 2020). The method was the immunoSEQ multiplex PCR assay. The source is immuneACCESS, and TCRdb retained only in-frame sequences with V and J called. Part of the clones is not carried over; for the studies checked, unresolved V genes explain less than half of this, and the remainder is unexplained. The sample data list approximately 97,000 clones, and roughly 88% of these were observed just once. The top ten constitute 11% to 15% of the sample. The source material was blood. The receptors were gathered from a man aged 25-45 years in good health.

This chain links TRBV4-1 with TRBJ1-1; D uncertain. The CDR3 consists of 15 residues. With 0 bases removed from V and 5 bases from J, the gap between germline ends came to 13 bases. Germline CDR1 MGHRA, CDR2 YSYEKL. Here the CDR3 DNA reads TGCGCCAGCAGCCAAGAGGCACCCAAGGGTACTGAAGCTTTCTTT. Translated: CASSQEAPKGTEAFF.

The chain uses TRBV9 and TRBJ1-1; D perhaps matches TRBD1 (6 bases). Looked up from germline, CDR1 is SGDLS and CDR2 is YYNGEE. V was shortened by 3 bases and J by 0 bases, with 12 bases between the two germline ends. The CDR3 contains 15 residues. The CDR3 spells CASSDRAGMNTEAFF. The CDR3 region has the DNA TGTGCCAGCAGCGACAGGGCGGGGATGAACACTGAAGCTTTCTTT.

The rearrangement uses TRBV6-5 and TRBJ2-7, with 9 bases matching TRBD1. Losses at the gene ends were 9 bases for V and 3 bases for J; bases not matched to a gene: 9. CDR1 and CDR2 (germline): MNHEY, SVGAGI. This CDR3 is 14 amino acids long. This CDR3 is CASHRGQGYYEQYF. The CDR3 bases are TGTGCCAGTCACCGCGGACAGGGGTACTACGAGCAGTACTTC.

This clone is a singleton in its sample. The chain recombines TRBV27 with TRBJ1-2, with 8 bases aligning to TRBD1. The CDR3 consists of 13 residues. Trimming cost V 6 bases and J 8 bases; bases outside gene matches: 8. Germline V lookup: CDR1 MNHEY, CDR2 SMNVEV (reference sequence). CDR3 in amino acids: CASSKTGVGGYTF. The DNA for the CDR3 is TGTGCCAGCAGCAAGACAGGGGTGGGGGGCTACACCTTC.

This chain connects TRBV7-2 to TRBJ2-2; no clear D. Germline V lookup: CDR1 SGHTA, CDR2 FQGNSA. This CDR3 contains 14 residues. The V end was cut by 5 bases, the J end by 4 bases, with 11 bases between. The CDR3: CASSTDFSTGELFF. In DNA, the CDR3 is TGTGCCAGCAGCACCGACTTCTCCACCGGGGAGCTGTTTTTT. Full variable domain (outside the CDR3, taken from reference TRBV7-2 and TRBJ2-2): GAGVSQSPSNKVTEKGKDVELRCDPISGHTALYWYRQSLGQGLEFLIYFQGNSAPDKSGLPSDRFSAERTGGSVSTLTIQRTQQEDSAVYLCASSTDFSTGELFFGEGSRLTVL.

This chain connects TRBV7-2 to TRBJ1-6, with 7 bases that match TRBD1. The V gene end was trimmed by 5 bases and the J gene end by 11 bases; junction bases not matched to a gene: 6. Germline CDR1 SGHTA, CDR2 FQGNSA. CDR3 length equals 13 residues. CDR3 sequence (DNA): TGTGCCAGCAGCGGTGACAGGGTACCACCCCTCCACTTT. It is translated as CASSGDRVPPLHF.

This chain links TRBV15 with TRBJ2-1; TRBD2 agrees at 10 bases. Trimming cost V 5 bases and J 9 bases; bases outside gene matches: 7. Per germline, CDR1 LNHNV and CDR2 YYDKDF (reference sequence). This CDR3 has 14 amino acids. CDR3 DNA: TGTGCCACCAGCCTAGCGGGAGCTCTCGGTGAGCAGTTCTTC. It translates to CATSLAGALGEQFF.

This chain uses TRBV6-2 or TRBV6-3 with TRBJ2-7, with TRBD2 matching 7 bases. V gave up 3 bases and J gave up 2 bases; unmatched junction bases: 4. The CDR3 covers 14 residues. Germline assignment: CDR1 MNHEY and CDR2 SVGEGT. CDR3 nucleotides: TGTGCCAGCAGTTATTTAGCGGGTGCCTACGAGCAGTACTTC. This codes for CASSYLAGAYEQYF.

The chain carries TRBV28 and TRBJ1-2, with 7 nucleotides matching TRBD1. Germline-derived CDR1 and CDR2 are MDHEN and SYDVKM. The CDR3 runs 15 residues. V lost 2 bases, J lost 2 bases, and 5 bases stayed unmatched. The CDR3 loop is CASSLPGQANYGYTF. The CDR3 region has the DNA TGTGCCAGCAGTTTACCCGGACAGGCAAACTATGGCTACACCTTC.

The chain links TRBV27 to TRBJ1-1; TRBD1 agrees at 9 bases. From germline, CDR1 is MNHEY and CDR2 SMNVEV (reference sequence). The CDR3 extends over 15 amino acids. J was trimmed by 3 bases and V by 6 bases; bases with no gene match: 8. CDR3 amino acids: CASRQPGQGDTEAFF. The CDR3 DNA reads TGTGCCAGCAGGCAACCGGGACAGGGTGACACTGAAGCTTTCTTT.

The sample holds one count of this clone. V usage is TRBV28 and J usage is TRBJ2-5; 10 bases match TRBD2. Trimming took 4 bases from V and 5 from J; bases not matched to a gene: 7. CDR3 length: 15 residues. Germline lookup yields CDR1 MDHEN and CDR2 SYDVKM. CDR3 bases: TGTGCCAGCAGTTCCCAGAGCGGGAGGGTTGAGACCCAGTACTTC. The encoded protein is CASSSQSGRVETQYF.

This clone came up a few times. This chain connects TRBV11-2 to TRBJ2-3; 7 bases line up with TRBD1. CDR1 is SGHAT and CDR2 is FQNNGV in the germline V gene. This CDR3 is 16 amino acids long. The ends lost 5 bases at V and 1 base at J; junction bases unmatched: 9. CDR3 sequence (DNA): TGTGCCAGCAGCCCTTCAGGGGGTCGAGGCACAGATACGCAGTATTTT. This gives the protein CASSPSGGRGTDTQYF.

This chain connects TRBV27 to TRBJ2-3; D call uncertain. Germline V gives CDR1 MNHEY, CDR2 SMNVEV (reference sequence). CDR3 length: 12 residues. Deletions cut 7 bases from V and 3 bases from J, with 8 bases between. In DNA, the CDR3 is TGTGCCAGCATGTTCGGGACAGATACGCAGTATTTT. Translating it yields CASMFGTDTQYF.

In its sample, this clone was seen once. The rearrangement joins TRBV18 to TRBJ2-5; 8 nucleotides line up with TRBD2. The CDR3 sequence is 13 residues long. Germline V CDR1 and CDR2: KGHSH, LQKENI. After removal of 3 bases from V and 3 bases from J, the junction contained 0 bases not matched to a gene. The CDR3 region has the DNA TGTGCCAGCTCACCGGGACTAGAAGAGACCCAGTACTTC. Amino acid sequence: CASSPGLEETQYF.

The rearrangement joins TRBV28 to TRBJ2-2; D is undetermined. This CDR3 contains 13 residues. Germline values: CDR1 MDHEN, CDR2 SYDVKM. V was clipped by 5 bases and J by 5 bases, with 9 bases between them. The CDR3 here is CASSPQSTGELFF. The CDR3 nucleotides are TGTGCCAGCAGTCCTCAGTCTACCGGGGAGCTGTTTTTT.

This sequence joins TRBV12-3 or TRBV12-4 and TRBJ1-5; the D is unclear. Trimming cost V 3 bases and J 5 bases, with 8 bases left between them. This CDR3 contains 13 residues. CDR3 in DNA: TGTGCCAGCAGTTTGTACAGCTATCAGCCCCAGCATTTT. It is translated as CASSLYSYQPQHF.

This chain connects TRBV14 to TRBJ1-4; a weak D match, TRBD1 (5 bases). Germline CDR1 is SGHDN and CDR2 is FVKESK. The CDR3 loop spans 16 amino acids. The germline V and J ends were trimmed by 0 bases and 4 bases, with 12 bases remaining between them. The CDR3 protein is CASSQDWGRSNEKLFF. For the CDR3, the DNA is TGTGCCAGCAGCCAAGATTGGGGACGGAGTAATGAAAAACTGTTTTTT.

The chain carries TRBV28 and TRBJ2-2; 14 bases align to TRBD2. Germline CDR1 and CDR2: MDHEN and SYDVKM. Germline trimming cut 4 bases from V and 7 bases from J; bases unmatched to any gene: 8. This CDR3 is 17 amino acids long. The DNA for the CDR3 is TGTGCCAGCAGTTCGGGACTAGCGGGAGTTCGTGGCGGGGAGCTGTTTTTT. Translated, it gives CASSSGLAGVRGGELFF.

The chain combines TRBV19 with TRBJ2-1; TRBD1 matches at 9 bases. Germline CDR1 reads LNHDA; CDR2 reads SQIVND (reference sequence). The CDR3 runs 14 residues. After removal of 9 bases from V and 0 bases from J, the junction contained 3 bases not matched to a gene. The CDR3, as DNA: TGTGCCAGCTCGGGACAGGGCTCCTACAATGAGCAGTTCTTC. Protein sequence: CASSGQGSYNEQFF.

V and J are TRBV27 and TRBJ1-3, with unresolved D. Trimming pared 4 bases from V and 7 bases from J, leaving 5 bases between. The germline V gene encodes CDR1 MNHEY and CDR2 SMNVEV (reference sequence). This CDR3 is 11 amino acids long. CDR3 protein: CASSSKNTIYF. The CDR3 DNA reads TGTGCCAGCAGTTCCAAGAACACCATATATTTT.

V gene TRBV19 combines with J gene TRBJ2-7; possible D gene TRBD1, 5 bases. Germline lookup yields CDR1 LNHDA and CDR2 SQIVND (reference sequence). Trimming took off 5 bases at V and 5 bases at J, with 13 bases between the two ends. This CDR3 has 13 residues. CDR3 residues: CASSWVEGDEQYF. The DNA of the CDR3 is TGTGCCAGTAGTTGGGTTGAAGGGGACGAGCAGTACTTC.

V is TRBV5-1 and J is TRBJ2-2, with 14 nucleotides matching TRBD2. The CDR3 contains 18 residues. The junction had 1 base not matched to a gene; V was cut back by 0 bases and J by 0 bases. Germline V gives CDR1 SGHRS, CDR2 YFSETQ. CDR3 in amino acids: CASSLGTSGRTNTGELFF. The DNA of the CDR3 is TGCGCCAGCAGCTTGGGGACTAGCGGGAGGACGAACACCGGGGAGCTGTTTTTT.

There are a few counts of this clone. Other nucleotide sequences from this sample produce the same CDR3. The chain carries TRBV29-1 and TRBJ2-1; D is uncertain. The CDR3 runs to 10 residues. The ends were cut back, 5 bases at V and 1 base at J, with 0 bases in the middle. CDR1 is SQVTM, CDR2 ANQGSEA, per germline. CDR3 nucleotide sequence: TGCAGCGTTTCCTACAATGAGCAGTTCTTC. Translation gives CSVSYNEQFF.